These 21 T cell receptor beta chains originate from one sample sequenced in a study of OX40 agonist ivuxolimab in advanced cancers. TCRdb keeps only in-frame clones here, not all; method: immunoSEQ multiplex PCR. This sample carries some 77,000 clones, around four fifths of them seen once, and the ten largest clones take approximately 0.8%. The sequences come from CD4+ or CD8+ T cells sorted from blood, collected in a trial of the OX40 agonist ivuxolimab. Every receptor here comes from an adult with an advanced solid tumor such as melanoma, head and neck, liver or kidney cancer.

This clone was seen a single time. The CDR3 DNA is TGTGCCAGCAGTCAAGGGGGCCCGTATGGCTACACCTTC. Translating it yields CASSQGGPYGYTF. This sequence joins TRBV7-9 and TRBJ1-2, with 7 bases matching TRBD1. Germline CDR1 is SEHNR and CDR2 is FQNEAQ (reference sequence). The CDR3 consists of 13 residues. V shed 6 bases, J shed 5 bases, and the junction held 6 bases outside the gene matches.

This chain's CDR3 is CASSQVGRDARHEQFF. As DNA, the CDR3 is TGCGCCAGCAGCCAAGTGGGCAGAGATGCCCGGCATGAGCAGTTCTTC. This rearrangement joins TRBV4-1 to TRBJ2-1; no reliable D call. Trimming stripped 1 base from V and 8 bases from J, with 18 bases between. The CDR3 sequence is 16 residues long. From germline, CDR1 is MGHRA and CDR2 YSYEKL.

The CDR3 DNA reads TGCAGCGTTAGTGAATTCACAGGGACAGATACGCAGTATTTT. Translating it yields CSVSEFTGTDTQYF. The V call is TRBV29-1, the J call TRBJ2-3, with D maybe TRBD1 (6 bases). CDR1 and CDR2 from the germline V gene are SQVTM and ANQGSEA. V was shortened by 5 bases and J by 3 bases, with 15 bases between the two germline ends. This CDR3 comprises 14 residues.

The CDR3 DNA reads as TGTGCCAGCAGCGGTGGGGGGTCACGCTACGAGCAGTACTTC. This gives the protein CASSGGGSRYEQYF. The chain recombines TRBV6-1 with TRBJ2-7; the D gene is possibly TRBD2 (6 bases). CDR1 is MNHNS and CDR2 is SASEGT in the germline V gene. The CDR3 sequence is 14 residues long. V was clipped by 6 bases and J by 3 bases, with 15 bases between them.

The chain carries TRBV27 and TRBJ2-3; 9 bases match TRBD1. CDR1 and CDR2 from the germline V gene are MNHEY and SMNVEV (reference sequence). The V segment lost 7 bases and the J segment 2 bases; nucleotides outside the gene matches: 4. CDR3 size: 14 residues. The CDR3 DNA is TGTGCCAGCACCCGACAGGGGGTCACAGATACGCAGTATTTT. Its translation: CASTRQGVTDTQYF.

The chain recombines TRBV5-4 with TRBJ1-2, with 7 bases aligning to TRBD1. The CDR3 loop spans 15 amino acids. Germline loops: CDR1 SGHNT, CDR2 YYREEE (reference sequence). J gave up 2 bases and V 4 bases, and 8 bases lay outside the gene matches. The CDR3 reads CASSPPGQRNYGYTF. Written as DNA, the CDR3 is TGTGCCAGCAGCCCACCGGGACAGAGAAACTATGGCTACACCTTC.

CDR3 amino acids: CASSSHRVAGANVLTF. CDR3 in DNA: TGTGCCAGCAGCTCGCACAGGGTCGCTGGGGCCAACGTCCTGACTTTC. The chain employs TRBV9 and TRBJ2-6; a weak D match, TRBD1 (6 bases). CDR3 size: 16 residues. Germline values: CDR1 SGDLS, CDR2 YYNGEE. Trimming stripped 4 bases from V and 2 bases from J, with 13 bases between. Supplemented by reference TRBV9 and TRBJ2-6, the full variable domain reads DSGVTQTPKHLITATGQRVTLRCSPRSGDLSVYWYQQSLDQGLQFLIQYYNGEERAKGNILERFSAQQFPDLHSELNLSSLELGDSALYFCASSSHRVAGANVLTFGAGSRLTVL.

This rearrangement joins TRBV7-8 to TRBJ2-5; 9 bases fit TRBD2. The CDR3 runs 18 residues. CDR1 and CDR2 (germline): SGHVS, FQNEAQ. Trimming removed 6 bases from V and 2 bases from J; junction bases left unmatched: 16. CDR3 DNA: TGTGCCAGCAGGCGGGGGAGAGGGCTAGCGGGGATTCAAGAGACCCAGTACTTC. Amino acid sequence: CASRRGRGLAGIQETQYF. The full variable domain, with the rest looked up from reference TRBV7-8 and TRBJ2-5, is GAGVSQSPRYKVAKRGQDVALRCDPISGHVSLFWYQQALGQGPEFLTYFQNEAQLDKSGLPSDRFFAERPEGSVSTLKIQRTQQEDSAVYLCASRRGRGLAGIQETQYFGPGTRLLVL.

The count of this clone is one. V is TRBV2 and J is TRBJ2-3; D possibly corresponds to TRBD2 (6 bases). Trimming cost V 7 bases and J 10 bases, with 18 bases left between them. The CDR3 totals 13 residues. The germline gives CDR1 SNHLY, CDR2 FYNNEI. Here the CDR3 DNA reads TGTGCCAGCAATCTGGGGGGAGAGCGGCCGCAGTATTTT. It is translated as CASNLGGERPQYF.

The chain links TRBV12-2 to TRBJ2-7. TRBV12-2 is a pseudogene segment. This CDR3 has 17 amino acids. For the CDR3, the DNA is TGTGCAAGTCGCTTAGCGCTATCAGCTATTAATCTAAACGAGCAGTACTTC. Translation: CASRLALSAINLNEQYF.

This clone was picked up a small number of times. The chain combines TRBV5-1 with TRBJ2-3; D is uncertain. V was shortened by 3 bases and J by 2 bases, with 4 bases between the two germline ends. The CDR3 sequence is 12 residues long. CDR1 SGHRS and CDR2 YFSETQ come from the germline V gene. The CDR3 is CASSSDTDTQYF. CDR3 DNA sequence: TGCGCCAGCAGCTCGGACACAGATACGCAGTATTTT.

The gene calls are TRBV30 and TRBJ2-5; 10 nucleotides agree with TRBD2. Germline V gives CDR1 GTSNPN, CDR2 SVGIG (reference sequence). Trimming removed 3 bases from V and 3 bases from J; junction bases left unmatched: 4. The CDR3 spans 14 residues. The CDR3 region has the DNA TGTGCCTGGAGCGTCCTAGCGGGAGAAGAGACCCAGTACTTC. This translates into CAWSVLAGEETQYF.

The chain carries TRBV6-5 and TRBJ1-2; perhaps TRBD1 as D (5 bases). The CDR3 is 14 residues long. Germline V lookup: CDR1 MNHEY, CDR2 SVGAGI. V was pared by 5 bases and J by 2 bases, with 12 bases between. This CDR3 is CASSPGGSNYGYTF. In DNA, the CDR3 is TGTGCCAGCAGTCCCGGGGGATCCAACTATGGCTACACCTTC.

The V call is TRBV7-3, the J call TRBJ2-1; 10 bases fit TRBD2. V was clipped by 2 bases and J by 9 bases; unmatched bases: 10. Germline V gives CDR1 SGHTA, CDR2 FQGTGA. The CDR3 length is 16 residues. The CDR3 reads CASSLGALVAGGEQFF. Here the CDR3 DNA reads TGTGCCAGCAGCTTAGGGGCCCTGGTAGCGGGAGGTGAGCAGTTCTTC. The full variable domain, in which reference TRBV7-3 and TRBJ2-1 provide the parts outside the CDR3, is GAGVSQTPSNKVTEKGKYVELRCDPISGHTALYWYRQSLGQGPEFLIYFQGTGAADDSGLPNDRFFAVRPEGSVSTLKIQRTERGDSAVYLCASSLGALVAGGEQFFGPGTRLTVL.

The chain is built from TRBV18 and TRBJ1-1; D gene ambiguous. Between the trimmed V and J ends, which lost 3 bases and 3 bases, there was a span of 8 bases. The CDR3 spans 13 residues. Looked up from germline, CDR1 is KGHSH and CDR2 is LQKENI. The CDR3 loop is CASSPGSYTEAFF. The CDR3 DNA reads TGTGCCAGCTCACCTGGCAGTTACACTGAAGCTTTCTTT.

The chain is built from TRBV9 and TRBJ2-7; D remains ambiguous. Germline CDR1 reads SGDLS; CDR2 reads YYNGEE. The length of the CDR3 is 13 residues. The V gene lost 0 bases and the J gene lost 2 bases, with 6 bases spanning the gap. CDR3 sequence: CASSVGTTYEQYF. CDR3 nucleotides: TGTGCCAGCAGCGTAGGCACCACCTACGAGCAGTACTTC. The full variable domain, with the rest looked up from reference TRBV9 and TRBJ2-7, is DSGVTQTPKHLITATGQRVTLRCSPRSGDLSVYWYQQSLDQGLQFLIQYYNGEERAKGNILERFSAQQFPDLHSELNLSSLELGDSALYFCASSVGTTYEQYFGPGTRLTVT.

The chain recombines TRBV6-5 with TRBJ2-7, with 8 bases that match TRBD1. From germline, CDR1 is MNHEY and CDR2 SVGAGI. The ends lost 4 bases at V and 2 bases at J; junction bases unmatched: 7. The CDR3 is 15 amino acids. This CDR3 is CASSFSGQGAYEQYF. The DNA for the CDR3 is TGTGCCAGCAGTTTTTCCGGACAGGGAGCCTACGAGCAGTACTTC.

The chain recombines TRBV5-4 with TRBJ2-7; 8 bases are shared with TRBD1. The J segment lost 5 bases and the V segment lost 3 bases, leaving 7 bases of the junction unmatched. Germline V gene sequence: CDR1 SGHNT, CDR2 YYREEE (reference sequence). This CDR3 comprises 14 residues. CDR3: CASSSQGAANEQYF. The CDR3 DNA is TGTGCCAGCAGCTCCCAGGGGGCGGCCAACGAGCAGTACTTC.

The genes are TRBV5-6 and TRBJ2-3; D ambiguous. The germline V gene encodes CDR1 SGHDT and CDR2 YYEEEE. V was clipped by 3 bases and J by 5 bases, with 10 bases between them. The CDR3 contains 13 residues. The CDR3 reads CASSSYSRDTQYF. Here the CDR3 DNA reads TGTGCCAGCAGCTCGTACAGTAGAGATACGCAGTATTTT.

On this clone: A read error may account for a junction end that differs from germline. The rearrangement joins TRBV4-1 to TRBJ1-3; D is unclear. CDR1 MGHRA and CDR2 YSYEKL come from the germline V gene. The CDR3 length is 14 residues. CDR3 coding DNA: TGCGCCAACAGCCCGGCCCTAGGAGTAAACACCATATATTTT. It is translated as CANSPALGVNTIYF.

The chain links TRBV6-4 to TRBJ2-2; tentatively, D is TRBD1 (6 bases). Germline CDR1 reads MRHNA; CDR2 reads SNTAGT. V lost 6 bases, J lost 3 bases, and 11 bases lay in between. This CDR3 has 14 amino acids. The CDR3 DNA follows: TGTGCCAGCAGCGAACAGGGAGACACCGGGGAGCTGTTTTTT. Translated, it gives CASSEQGDTGELFF.